This T cell receptor (beta chain) comes out of a study of T cell repertoires in cytomegalovirus infection. The V segment lost 5 bases and the J segment 7 bases; nucleotides outside the gene matches: 10. Germline V CDR1 and CDR2: SGHVS, FQNEAQ. The CDR3 covers 15 residues. Study-wide results and caveats: The response measured ex vivo was dominated by TCR beta clonotypes (HLA-C-restricted and CMV-specific).

TCRdb reanalysed the reads using MiXCR and keeps one entry per CDR3 protein. Counted here are some 400,000 distinct CDR3 sequences, around 32% occurring once; the ten biggest clones make up roughly 15%. In regard to this clonotype: Its antigen is currently unknown.

Sequenced sample: PBMCs. This rearrangement joins TRBV7-8 to TRBJ1-4; TRBD1 agrees at 7 bases. This TCR derives from a human donor in good health (CMV status not recorded). Some clones in this sample may be carry-over from other donors' samples. The CDR3 region is CASSIRQGVREKLFF. CDR3 DNA: TGTGCCAGCAGCATCAGACAGGGAGTGCGTGAAAAACTGTTTTTT.